The clone carrying this TCR beta chain was seen just once. The PCR used 60 Vbeta and 13 Jbeta primers. The data were produced by immunoSEQ multiplex PCR, yet TCRdb's version contains in-frame clones alone and is incomplete. This sample has 95,000 to 110,000 clones, with around 73% found just once. This specimen comes from a study of cytomegalovirus exposure and HLA in healthy donors. Sequenced sample: PBMCs. This receptor was taken from a man aged 25-45 years in good health and CMV-seronegative.

The CDR3 loop is CASSLTGTGGITDTQYF. The CDR3 DNA reads TGTGCCAGCAGTTTGACCGGGACAGGGGGCATCACAGATACGCAGTATTTT. V and J are TRBV28 and TRBJ2-3; 12 positions match TRBD1. The germline CDR1 and CDR2 sequences are MDHEN and SYDVKM. With 3 bases clipped from V and 2 bases from J, the junction kept 6 bases outside the gene matches. This CDR3 region has 17 residues.